These 10 T cell receptor beta chains originate from one sample sequenced in a study of blood T cell repertoires in COVID-19. TCRdb's table, derived via immunoSEQ multiplex PCR, lists solely in-frame clones and lacks some. The table lists more than 45,000 clones, approximately 90% of them singletons. The sample comprised peripheral blood. The receptors stem from a man in his fifties or sixties with acute or convalescent COVID-19.

The V and J genes are TRBV24-1 and TRBJ1-6; D unclear. CDR1 KGHDR and CDR2 SFDVKD come from the germline V gene. This CDR3 is 15 amino acids long. V dropped 3 bases and J dropped 6 bases, with 11 bases sitting between them. The CDR3 loop is CATSDGRASNSPLHF. The CDR3, as DNA: TGTGCCACCAGTGATGGGAGAGCGAGTAATTCACCCCTCCACTTT.

This chain links TRBV28 with TRBJ1-1; 10 nucleotides match TRBD1. The CDR3 runs to 15 residues. Germline assignment: CDR1 MDHEN and CDR2 SYDVKM. Trimming at V came to 5 bases and at J to 4 bases, leaving 7 bases not matched to a gene. CDR3: CASSIRQGARTEAFF. In DNA, the CDR3 is TGTGCCAGCAGTATACGACAGGGGGCTCGCACTGAAGCTTTCTTT.

The V and J genes are TRBV10-2 and TRBJ2-7, with 10 bases identical to TRBD2. The CDR3 is 15 residues long. CDR1 and CDR2 from the germline V gene are WSHSY and SAAADI. The J segment lost 5 bases and the V segment lost 2 bases, leaving 6 bases of the junction unmatched. The CDR3 loop reads CASSEIWSGRDEQYF. The DNA for the CDR3 is TGCGCCAGCAGTGAGATCTGGAGCGGGAGGGACGAGCAGTACTTC.

This chain uses TRBV18 with TRBJ1-1, with D maybe TRBD1 (6 bases). Trimming removed 6 bases at V and 8 bases at J, with 10 bases between. Germline assignment: CDR1 KGHSH and CDR2 LQKENI. The CDR3 totals 11 residues. The CDR3 loop reads CASSPGTEAFF. DNA for the CDR3: TGTGCCAGCTCCCCCGGGACAGAAGCTTTCTTT.

CDR3: CAWSTAVEGSSPLHF. CDR3 nucleotides: TGTGCCTGGAGTACGGCTGTGGAGGGAAGTTCACCCCTCCACTTT. The chain employs TRBV30 and TRBJ1-6; no clear D. Germline CDR1 and CDR2: GTSNPN and SVGIG (reference sequence). The CDR3 extends over 15 amino acids. Trimming pared 2 bases from V and 9 bases from J, leaving 17 bases between. The whole variable domain, filled in from reference TRBV30 and TRBJ1-6, reads SQTIHQWPATLVQPVGSPLSLECTVEGTSNPNLYWYRQAAGRGLQLLFYSVGIGQISSEVPQNLSASRPQDRQFILSSKKLLLSDSGFYLCAWSTAVEGSSPLHFGNGTRLTVT.

The chain carries TRBV3-1 (or the pseudogene TRBV3-2) and TRBJ1-2, with D possibly TRBD1 on 6 matching bases. This CDR3 region has 15 residues. Trimming took off 1 base at V and 3 bases at J, with 12 bases between the two ends. Per the germline V gene, CDR1 is LGHDT and CDR2 is YNNKEL (reference sequence). The CDR3 nucleotides are TGTGCCAGCAGCCAAGGGGGCAGGGGTTACTATGGCTACACCTTC. This sequence encodes CASSQGGRGYYGYTF.

The V gene is TRBV6-5, the J gene TRBJ2-7, with D unresolved. Trimming pared 8 bases from V and 0 bases from J, leaving 8 bases between. The CDR3 spans 12 residues. Germline CDR1 reads MNHEY; CDR2 reads SVGAGI. The CDR3 DNA follows: TGTGCCAGCGAAACACCCTCCTACGAGCAGTACTTC. It translates to CASETPSYEQYF.

The chain couples TRBV30 to TRBJ2-3, with 8 bases aligning to TRBD2. The CDR3 spans 18 residues. The germline V gene has CDR1 GTSNPN and CDR2 SVGIG (reference sequence). The ends lost 0 bases at V and 1 base at J; junction bases unmatched: 12. CDR3 residues: CAWSVPGLVGERTDTQYF. CDR3 in DNA: TGTGCCTGGAGTGTACCGGGACTAGTCGGGGAGCGCACAGATACGCAGTATTTT.

V usage is TRBV2 and J usage is TRBJ2-4, with a weak D call TRBD1 (6 bases). Germline values: CDR1 SNHLY, CDR2 FYNNEI. This CDR3 region has 14 residues. The V gene lost 6 bases and the J gene lost 8 bases, with 17 bases spanning the gap. For the CDR3, the DNA is TGTGCCAGCAGCCCTTCGCAGGGGCGGGACATTCAGTACTTC. Amino acid sequence: CASSPSQGRDIQYF. The full variable domain, completed using reference TRBV2 and TRBJ2-4, is EPEVTQTPSHQVTQMGQEVILRCVPISNHLYFYWYRQILGQKVEFLVSFYNNEISEKSEIFDDQFSVERPDGSNFTLKIRSTKLEDSAMYFCASSPSQGRDIQYFGAGTRLSVL.

As DNA, the CDR3 is TGTGCCAGCAGTCTAAGCGTATCTGGCGGGAGGGCCTCGGGGGAGCAGTACTTC. This gives the protein CASSLSVSGGRASGEQYF. The chain employs TRBV9 and TRBJ2-7; 9 bases agree with TRBD2. CDR3 length: 18 amino acids. With 5 bases clipped from V and 7 bases from J, the junction kept 22 bases outside the gene matches. Germline-derived CDR1 and CDR2 are SGDLS and YYNGEE.